These T cell receptor beta chains were read from a single sample in a study of neurological immune-mediated disorders. MiXCR, run by TCRdb on the 5' RACE reads, gives a single entry per CDR3 protein. The table lists around 68,000 distinct CDR3 sequences, over 4% of them singletons. Input material: PBMCs. Receptors were obtained from a man in his fifties with multiple sclerosis. The CDR3 runs from the conserved cysteine through the conserved F or W. D genes are given only for firm matches. Not every row has a clone size; where given, it reads once, few, many or a size class.

CDR3 length	V gene	clone size	J gene	D gene	CDR3 protein	CDR3 DNA
14	TRBV12-3/TRBV12-4	many	TRBJ1-5	NA	CASSLTSLRQPQHF	TGTGCCAGCAGTTTAACGTCGTTGCGTCAGCCCCAGCATTTT
15	TRBV5-4	few	TRBJ1-4	NA	CASSPDSQTNEKLFF	TGTGCCAGCAGCCCAGACAGCCAAACTAATGAAAAACTGTTTTTT
17	TRBV15	many	TRBJ1-5	NA	CATSRDRAVDAHQPQHF	TGTGCCACCAGCAGAGATAGGGCGGTAGACGCCCATCAGCCCCAGCATTTT
21	TRBV10-3	many	TRBJ1-6	NA	CAISDPTGGNLRSSYNSPLHF	TGTGCCATCAGTGACCCAACAGGCGGTAACCTGAGGAGCTCCTATAATTCACCCCTCCACTTT
15	TRBV5-1	many	TRBJ2-1	NA	CASSRGQISYNEQFF	TGCGCCAGCAGCCGAGGACAAATATCCTACAATGAGCAGTTCTTC
17	TRBV6-5	NA	TRBJ2-2	NA	CASSYSFGGRGTGELFF	TGTGCCAGCAGTTACTCGTTCGGGGGGCGAGGAACCGGGGAGCTGTTTTTT
10	TRBV30	many	TRBJ2-3	NA	CAWSRDTQYF	TGTGCCTGGAGTAGGGATACGCAGTATTTT
12	TRBV20-1	many	TRBJ2-1	NA	CSARAFHNEQFF	TGCAGTGCTAGAGCGTTTCACAATGAGCAGTTCTTC
16	TRBV5-1	many	TRBJ2-2	NA	CASSGTGTTNTGELFF	TGCGCCAGCAGCGGCACCGGGACAACGAACACCGGGGAGCTGTTTTTT
15	TRBV7-2	few	TRBJ2-5	NA	CASSPPGLGQETQYF	TGTGCCAGCAGCCCGCCCGGGTTGGGCCAAGAGACCCAGTACTTC
15	TRBV27	many	TRBJ1-5	NA	CASSPTGYSNQPQHF	TGTGCCAGCAGTCCGACGGGTTATAGCAATCAGCCCCAGCATTTT
17	TRBV5-1	many	TRBJ1-1	TRBD1	CASSQDPQGARRTEAFF	TGCGCCAGCAGCCAAGACCCACAGGGGGCAAGGCGCACTGAAGCTTTCTTT
15	TRBV7-8	many	TRBJ1-2	NA	CASSLAEPGNYGYTF	TGTGCCAGCAGCTTAGCAGAACCGGGGAACTATGGCTACACCTTC
15	TRBV10-3	few	TRBJ1-1	TRBD1	CAISASDRVVPEAFF	TGTGCCATCAGCGCCTCAGACAGGGTTGTTCCTGAAGCTTTCTTT
15	TRBV7-2	many	TRBJ2-3	TRBD1	CASSTGGLGPDTQYF	TGTGCCAGCAGCACAGGGGGTTTGGGACCCGATACGCAGTATTTT
13	TRBV20-1	many	TRBJ1-6	NA	CSARFNYNSPLHF	TGCAGTGCTAGATTCAACTATAATTCACCCCTCCACTTT
13	TRBV14	many	TRBJ1-2	NA	CASSPTRWYGYTF	TGTGCCAGCAGCCCCACCCGGTGGTATGGCTACACCTTC
14	TRBV14	NA	TRBJ1-6	NA	CASSQSFRGSPLNF	TGTGCCAGCAGCCAATCCTTTCGGGGTTCACCCCTCAACTTT
14	TRBV5-6	many	TRBJ1-1	NA	CASSTDGLNTEAFF	TGTGCCAGCAGCACGGACGGGCTGAACACTGAAGCTTTCTTT
16	TRBV20-1	NA	TRBJ2-3	NA	CSAEREGQRSTDTQYF	TGCAGTGCTGAGAGGGAGGGACAGCGGTCCACAGATACGCAGTATTTT
15	TRBV29-1	many	TRBJ2-7	NA	CSVEWAGDKAYEQYF	TGCAGCGTTGAATGGGCCGGGGATAAGGCCTACGAGCAGTACTTC
14	TRBV28	many	TRBJ1-1	TRBD1	CASRAGQATTEAFF	TGTGCCAGCAGGGCCGGACAGGCGACCACTGAAGCTTTCTTT
14	TRBV10-3	many	TRBJ2-3	NA	CAISGVQVTDTQYF	TGTGCCATCAGTGGGGTCCAGGTCACAGATACGCAGTATTTT
12	TRBV10-3	many	TRBJ1-6	NA	CAIRAANSPLHF	TGTGCCATCAGGGCTGCCAATTCACCCCTCCACTTT
15	TRBV12-3/TRBV12-4	many	TRBJ2-7	NA	CASSLEYRSSYEQYF	TGTGCCAGCAGTTTAGAGTACAGAAGCTCCTACGAGCAGTACTTC
13	TRBV7-2	many	TRBJ2-3	NA	CASSLVVTDTQYF	TGTGCCAGCAGCTTAGTAGTCACAGATACGCAGTATTTT
13	TRBV20-1	many	TRBJ2-5	TRBD1	CSARYRGRETQYF	TGCAGTGCTAGATACAGGGGGCGGGAGACCCAGTACTTC
14	TRBV20-1	many	TRBJ1-2	NA	CSARAAAGVYGYTF	TGCAGTGCTAGAGCGGCGGCAGGGGTGTATGGCTACACCTTC
14	TRBV6-2/TRBV6-3	many	TRBJ2-7	NA	CASSRRASSYEQYF	TGTGCCAGCAGCCGCCGTGCGTCCTCCTACGAGCAGTACTTC
16	TRBV10-3	few	TRBJ2-5	NA	CAISDFGESLLETQYF	TGTGCCATCAGTGACTTTGGCGAAAGCCTACTAGAGACCCAGTACTTC
15	TRBV9	many	TRBJ1-6	NA	CASSVDQGSGSPLHF	TGTGCCAGCAGCGTAGATCAGGGTTCCGGATCACCCCTCCACTTT
16	TRBV15	many	TRBJ2-7	NA	CATSSQGPRHTYEQYF	TGTGCCACCAGCAGTCAGGGGCCTCGCCATACATACGAGCAGTACTTC
15	TRBV7-3	many	TRBJ2-2	NA	CASRPGLAGTGELFF	TGTGCCAGCAGACCTGGGCTAGCCGGCACCGGGGAGCTGTTTTTT
15	TRBV7-2	many	TRBJ1-2	NA	CASSRGQVGPYGYTF	TGTGCCAGCAGCAGGGGACAAGTGGGCCCCTATGGCTACACCTTC
16	TRBV7-2	many	TRBJ2-1	NA	CASSSAGQNSYNEQFF	TGTGCCAGCAGCTCTGCGGGGCAGAACTCCTACAATGAGCAGTTCTTC
14	TRBV7-9	many	TRBJ1-6	TRBD1	CASRSTGDNSPLNF	TGTGCCAGCAGGTCTACAGGGGATAATTCACCCCTCAACTTT
14	TRBV5-5	many	TRBJ2-3	TRBD1	CASIEEGQEDTQYF	TGTGCCAGCATCGAAGAAGGACAGGAAGATACGCAGTATTTT
15	TRBV5-1	many	TRBJ2-3	NA	CASSLRPRRTDTQYF	TGCGCCAGCAGCTTAAGACCAAGGAGAACAGATACGCAGTATTTT
11	TRBV20-1	many	TRBJ2-7	NA	CSASPLREQYF	TGCAGTGCCAGCCCCCTCCGCGAGCAGTACTTC
16	TRBV20-1	many	TRBJ2-2	TRBD1	CSARDKRAGGTGELFF	TGCAGTGCTAGAGATAAACGGGCAGGGGGAACCGGGGAGCTGTTTTTT
14	TRBV5-1	many	TRBJ2-3	NA	CASRVQSRADTQYF	TGCGCCAGCAGGGTGCAGTCCAGGGCAGATACGCAGTATTTT
13	TRBV20-1	many	TRBJ2-3	NA	CSARAGTTDTQYF	TGCAGTGCTAGAGCGGGAACGACAGATACGCAGTATTTT